This TCR beta chain comes out of a study of cytomegalovirus exposure and HLA in healthy donors. Study-level information: Previous work identified some 120 million unique TCR beta sequences from around 200 million T cells. Overall study findings and caveats: Reports described diagnosis of cytomegalovirus status by the classifier as highly specific and sensitive. It was confirmed in vitro that a few of the CMV-associated chains were specific for CMV antigens.

Vbeta (60) and Jbeta (13) primers were used in the PCR. The protocol was immunoSEQ multiplex PCR, while the TCRdb copy is restricted to in-frame clones and leaves out a portion. The sample shows more than 150,000 clones, around 74% of them seen only once. With respect to this clone: No antigen is known for it.

Sequenced: PBMCs. The sequence came from a girl aged 10-17 years in good health and CMV-seropositive.

This chain's CDR3 is CAWSVYGYEQYF. Written as DNA, the CDR3 is TGTGCCTGGAGTGTCTACGGGTACGAGCAGTACTTC. The genes are TRBV30 and TRBJ2-7; D remains unclear. The germline gives CDR1 GTSNPN, CDR2 SVGIG (reference sequence). V was shortened by 0 bases and J by 4 bases, with 7 bases between the two germline ends. This CDR3 contains 12 residues. The entire variable domain, with the rest obtained from reference TRBV30 and TRBJ2-7, is as follows: SQTIHQWPATLVQPVGSPLSLECTVEGTSNPNLYWYRQAAGRGLQLLFYSVGIGQISSEVPQNLSASRPQDRQFILSSKKLLLSDSGFYLCAWSVYGYEQYFGPGTRLTVT.